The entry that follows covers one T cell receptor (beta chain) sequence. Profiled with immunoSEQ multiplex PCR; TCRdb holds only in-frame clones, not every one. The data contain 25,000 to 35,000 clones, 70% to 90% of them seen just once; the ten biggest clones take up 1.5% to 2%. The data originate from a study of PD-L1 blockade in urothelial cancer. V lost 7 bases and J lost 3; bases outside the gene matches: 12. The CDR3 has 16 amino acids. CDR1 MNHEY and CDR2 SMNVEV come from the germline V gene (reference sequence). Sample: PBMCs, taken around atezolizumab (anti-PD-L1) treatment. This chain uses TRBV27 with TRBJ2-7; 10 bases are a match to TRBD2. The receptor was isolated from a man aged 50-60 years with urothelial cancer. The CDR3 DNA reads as TGTGCCAGCACCCCCACCCTAGCGGGAGTTCGCTACGAGCAGTACTTC. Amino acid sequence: CASTPTLAGVRYEQYF.